This is a list of T cell receptor beta chains from one sample in a study of blood T cells in healthy people across ages. One entry per CDR3 protein results from TCRdb running MiXCR on the 5' RACE reads. The sample yields about 590,000 distinct CDR3 sequences, about 28% seen once. The specimen sequenced was blood. Receptors were obtained from a woman of 80 years or more in good health. Both conserved end residues are part of each CDR3. The D gene is left open where the match is weak. Rows give clone size only sometimes, using once, few, many, or a class for an expanded clone.

few,NA,TRBJ1-4,TRBV18,CASSPGTNEKLFF,TGTGCCAGCTCACCAGGGACTAATGAAAAACTGTTTTTT
many,TRBD1,TRBJ1-2,TRBV9,CASSVGQGNGYTF,TGTGCCAGCAGCGTAGGACAGGGAAATGGCTACACCTTC
NA,NA,TRBJ2-3,TRBV29-1,CSVGGATHRNTQYF,TGCAGCGTTGGTGGAGCGACCCACCGGAATACGCAGTATTTT
many,TRBD1,TRBJ1-2,TRBV6-1,CASRGQGDYGYTF,TGTGCCAGCAGGGGACAGGGCGACTATGGCTACACCTTC
NA,NA,TRBJ2-1,TRBV20-1,CSVRGGPTGSYNEQFF,TGCAGTGTCAGGGGGGGCCCCACGGGCTCCTACAATGAGCAGTTCTTC
many,TRBD2,TRBJ2-3,TRBV20-1,CSARTSGGTDTQYF,TGCAGTGCTAGGACTAGCGGGGGCACAGATACGCAGTATTTT
NA,NA,TRBJ2-1,TRBV12-5,CASGLTSLGRRRADNEQFF,TGTGCTAGTGGTTTGACATCCCTTGGGAGGAGGAGGGCCGACAATGAGCAGTTCTTC
once,NA,TRBJ1-1,TRBV29-1,CSIQRDTSRVAFF,TGCAGCATACAACGGGACACCTCTCGGGTAGCTTTCTTT
many,NA,TRBJ1-2,TRBV6-5,CASRPTGIYGYTF,TGTGCCAGCAGGCCAACCGGGATCTATGGCTACACCTTC
many,TRBD1,TRBJ2-3,TRBV20-1,CSATDRDRTQYF,TGCAGTGCAACCGACAGGGATCGGACGCAGTATTTT
many,TRBD2,TRBJ2-5,TRBV20-1,CSASGGARLSLQETQYF,TGCAGTGCTAGCGGGGGGGCCCGCTTATCTCTCCAAGAGACCCAGTACTTC
many,NA,TRBJ1-2,TRBV28,CASSLMTAYGYTF,TGTGCCAGCAGTTTAATGACGGCCTATGGCTACACCTTC
NA,NA,TRBJ1-2,TRBV12-3/TRBV12-4,CASSLGGGREGYTF,TGTGCCAGCAGCCTCGGGGGGGGCAGGGAGGGCTACACCTTC
few,NA,TRBJ2-2,TRBV5-1,CASSLMDSPGELFF,TGCGCCAGCAGCTTAATGGACAGTCCCGGGGAGCTGTTTTTT
few,NA,TRBJ2-7,TRBV18,CASSPPAGLEQYF,TGTGCCAGCTCACCACCGGCGGGGCTTGAGCAGTACTTC
many,NA,TRBJ1-1,TRBV6-1,CASPEVRALNTEAFF,TGTGCCAGCCCTGAGGTCCGGGCCCTCAACACTGAAGCTTTCTTT
many,NA,TRBJ1-6,TRBV7-2,CASSLTGGRNSPLHF,TGTGCCAGCAGCTTAACCGGGGGGAGAAATTCACCCCTCCACTTT
many,TRBD2,TRBJ2-1,TRBV20-1,CSARDSSGGHNEQFF,TGCAGTGCTAGAGACTCCAGCGGGGGCCACAATGAGCAGTTCTTC
many,NA,TRBJ2-1,TRBV5-1,CASSPGRTTYNEQFF,TGCGCCAGCAGCCCAGGGCGGACTACCTACAATGAGCAGTTCTTC
NA,NA,TRBJ1-5,TRBV7-8,CASQGTENQPQHF,TGTGCCAGCCAGGGCACGGAAAATCAGCCCCAGCATTTT
many,NA,TRBJ1-6,TRBV20-1,CSARGGGQSNSPLHF,TGCAGTGCTAGGGGCGGGGGCCAGTCGAATTCACCCCTCCACTTT
few,TRBD1,TRBJ1-5,TRBV20-1,CSAPTGGGQPQHF,TGCAGTGCCCCTACAGGGGGTGGTCAGCCCCAGCATTTT
many,NA,TRBJ1-2,TRBV20-1,CSARVWGAGNNYGYTF,TGCAGTGCTAGAGTTTGGGGGGCAGGGAACAACTATGGCTACACCTTC
few,NA,TRBJ1-3,TRBV7-2,CASSLRQSGNTIYF,TGTGCCAGCAGCTTAAGACAGTCGGGAAACACCATATATTTT
many,NA,TRBJ1-2,TRBV5-1,CASSVDSNYGYTF,TGCGCCAGCAGCGTTGACAGCAACTATGGCTACACCTTC
many,NA,TRBJ2-3,TRBV7-2,CASSFSGRTDTQYF,TGTGCCAGCAGCTTTTCAGGGCGCACAGATACGCAGTATTTT
few,NA,TRBJ1-2,TRBV30,CAWSVPDRSFGGYTF,TGTGCCTGGAGTGTACCCGACAGGAGTTTCGGAGGCTACACCTTC
NA,NA,TRBJ2-3,TRBV20-1,CSVKRGGTDTQYF,TGCAGTGTGAAGCGCGGGGGCACAGATACGCAGTATTTT
NA,TRBD2,TRBJ2-7,TRBV28,CASLKGLAKEQYF,TGTGCCAGCCTAAAGGGACTAGCGAAAGAGCAGTACTTC
once,NA,TRBJ1-4,TRBV5-1,CASSLEWVSEKRFF,TGCGCCAGCAGCTTGGAGTGGGTTAGTGAAAAACGGTTTTTT
many,NA,TRBJ2-1,TRBV2,CASSESQQVYNEQFF,TGTGCCAGCAGTGAGAGTCAGCAAGTGTACAATGAGCAGTTCTTC
NA,TRBD1,TRBJ2-7,TRBV20-1,CSARYTGDFIYEQYF,TGCAGTGCTAGGTATACAGGGGATTTCATTTACGAGCAGTACTTC
few,TRBD1,TRBJ1-5,TRBV20-1,CSARDEGTGRWPQHF,TGCAGTGCTAGAGATGAGGGGACAGGGAGGTGGCCCCAGCATTTT
many,NA,TRBJ2-3,TRBV11-3,CASSLGGAYRTDTQYF,TGTGCCAGCAGCTTAGGAGGCGCCTACCGCACAGATACGCAGTATTTT
many,NA,TRBJ2-7,TRBV6-5,CASSYSGVRGEQYF,TGTGCCAGCAGTTACTCGGGAGTGCGGGGCGAGCAGTACTTC
many,NA,TRBJ2-1,TRBV20-1,CSASRSYNEQFF,TGCAGTGCTTCGAGATCCTACAATGAGCAGTTCTTC
many,TRBD1,TRBJ1-6,TRBV6-5,CASRGTGTGSSPLHF,TGTGCCAGCAGAGGCACCGGGACAGGGAGTTCACCCCTCCACTTT
many,TRBD1,TRBJ1-6,TRBV27,CASSLEGQGNSPLHF,TGTGCCAGCAGTTTGGAGGGACAGGGCAATTCACCCCTCCACTTT
few,NA,TRBJ1-1,TRBV6-2/TRBV6-3,CASRGTTRTEAFF,TGTGCCAGCAGGGGCACTACGCGGACTGAAGCTTTCTTT
NA,NA,TRBJ2-1,TRBV20-1,CSASLLNEQFF,TGCAGTGCTAGCCTACTCAATGAGCAGTTCTTC
many,NA,TRBJ2-3,TRBV7-2,CASSLAALAEDTQYF,TGTGCCAGCAGCTTAGCGGCGCTGGCAGAGGATACGCAGTATTTT
many,NA,TRBJ2-7,TRBV5-1,CASSLTRAHEQYF,TGCGCCAGCAGCTTGACCAGGGCCCACGAGCAGTACTTC
many,TRBD1,TRBJ2-1,TRBV30,CAWSRDRGQSNEQFF,TGTGCCTGGAGTCGGGACAGGGGGCAGTCCAATGAGCAGTTCTTC
NA,TRBD1,TRBJ2-5,TRBV12-3/TRBV12-4,CASSEGQGYGYTFQETQYF,TGTGCCAGCAGTGAGGGACAGGGGTATGGCTACACCTTCCAAGAGACCCAGTACTTC
NA,NA,TRBJ2-1,TRBV20-1,CSARLPSPLSSEQFF,TGCAGTGCTCGCCTCCCTAGCCCTCTATCGAGTGAGCAGTTCTTC
few,NA,TRBJ1-6,TRBV20-1,CSAKWDLNSPLHF,TGCAGTGCTAAGTGGGACCTTAATTCACCCCTCCACTTT
NA,NA,TRBJ1-5,TRBV6-5,CASSTPGPNQPQHF,TGTGCCAGCAGCACCCCGGGCCCCAATCAGCCCCAGCATTTT
many,NA,TRBJ1-2,TRBV7-2,CASSLDPRTYGYTF,TGTGCCAGCAGCTTAGATCCGCGGACTTATGGCTACACCTTC
NA,NA,TRBJ2-7,TRBV29-1,CSGQGRGYEQYF,TGCAGCGGCCAGGGACGGGGGTACGAGCAGTACTTC
NA,TRBD2,TRBJ2-3,TRBV19,CASRIAGARTDTQYF,TGTGCCAGTAGGATAGCGGGGGCCCGCACAGATACGCAGTATTTT
once,TRBD2,TRBJ2-1,TRBV7-9,CASSLGLAGLKEQFF,TGTGCCAGCAGCTTAGGACTAGCGGGACTCAAGGAGCAGTTCTTC
few,NA,TRBJ2-2,TRBV6-1,CASLGRGDGELFF,TGTGCCAGCTTGGGCAGGGGTGACGGGGAGCTGTTTTTT
NA,TRBD1,TRBJ1-2,TRBV11-2,CASSLAGTAPTF,TGTGCCAGCAGCTTAGCCGGGACAGCTCCGACCTTC
many,NA,TRBJ1-2,TRBV29-1,CSVPDSNGYTF,TGCAGCGTCCCCGACAGCAATGGCTACACCTTC
NA,TRBD1,TRBJ2-7,TRBV4-1,CASSQDGRGSEQYF,TGCGCCAGCAGCCAAGATGGCAGGGGGAGCGAGCAGTACTTC